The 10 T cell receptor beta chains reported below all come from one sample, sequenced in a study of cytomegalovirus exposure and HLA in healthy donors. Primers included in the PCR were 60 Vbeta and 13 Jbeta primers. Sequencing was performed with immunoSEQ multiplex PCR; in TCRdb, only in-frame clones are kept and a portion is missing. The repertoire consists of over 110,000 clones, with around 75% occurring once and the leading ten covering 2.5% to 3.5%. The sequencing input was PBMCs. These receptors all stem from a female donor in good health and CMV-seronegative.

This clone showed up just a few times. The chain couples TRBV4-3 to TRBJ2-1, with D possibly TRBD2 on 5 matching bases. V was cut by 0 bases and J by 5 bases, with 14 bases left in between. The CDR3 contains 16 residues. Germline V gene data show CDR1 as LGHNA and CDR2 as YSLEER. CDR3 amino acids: CASSQDRGYPNNEQFF. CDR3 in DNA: TGCGCCAGCAGCCAAGATCGCGGGTACCCCAACAATGAGCAGTTCTTC.

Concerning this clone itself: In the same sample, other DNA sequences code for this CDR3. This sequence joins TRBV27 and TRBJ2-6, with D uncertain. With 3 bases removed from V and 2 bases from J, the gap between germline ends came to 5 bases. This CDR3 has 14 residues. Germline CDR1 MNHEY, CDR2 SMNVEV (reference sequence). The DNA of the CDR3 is TGTGCCAGCAGTTTGGCTGCTGGGGCCAACGTCCTGACTTTC. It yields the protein CASSLAAGANVLTF.

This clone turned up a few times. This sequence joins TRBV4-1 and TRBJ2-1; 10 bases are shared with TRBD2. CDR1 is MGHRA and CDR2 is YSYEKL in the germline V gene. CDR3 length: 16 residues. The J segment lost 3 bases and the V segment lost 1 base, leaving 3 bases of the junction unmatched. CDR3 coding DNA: TGCGCCAGCAGCCAAGCCGGACTAGCGGACTACAATGAGCAGTTCTTC. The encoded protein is CASSQAGLADYNEQFF.

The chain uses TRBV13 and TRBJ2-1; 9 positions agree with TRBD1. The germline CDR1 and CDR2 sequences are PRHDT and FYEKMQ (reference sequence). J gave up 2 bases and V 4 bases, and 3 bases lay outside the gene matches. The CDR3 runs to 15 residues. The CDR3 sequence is CASSSTGGTYNEQFF. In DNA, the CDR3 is TGTGCCAGCAGCTCGACAGGGGGGACCTACAATGAGCAGTTCTTC.

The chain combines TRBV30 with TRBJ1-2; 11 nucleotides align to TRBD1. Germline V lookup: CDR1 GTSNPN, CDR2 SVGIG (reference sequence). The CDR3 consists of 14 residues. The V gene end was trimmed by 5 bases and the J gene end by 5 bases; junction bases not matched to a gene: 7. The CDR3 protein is CAWARDRGKYGYTF. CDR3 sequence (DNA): TGTGCCTGGGCACGGGACAGGGGGAAGTATGGCTACACCTTC. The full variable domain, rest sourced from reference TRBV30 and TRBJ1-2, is SQTIHQWPATLVQPVGSPLSLECTVEGTSNPNLYWYRQAAGRGLQLLFYSVGIGQISSEVPQNLSASRPQDRQFILSSKKLLLSDSGFYLCAWARDRGKYGYTFGSGTRLTVV.

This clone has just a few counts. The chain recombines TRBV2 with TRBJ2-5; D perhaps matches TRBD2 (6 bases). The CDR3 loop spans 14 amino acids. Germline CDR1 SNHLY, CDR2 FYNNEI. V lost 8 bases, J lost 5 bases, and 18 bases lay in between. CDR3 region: CASSGGGVRETQYF. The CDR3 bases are TGTGCCAGCTCCGGAGGAGGGGTCCGGGAGACCCAGTACTTC.

In nucleotides, the CDR3 is TGTGCCAGCAGCTTCCGGGACAGGGAGTTCGAGCAGTACTTC. Translating it yields CASSFRDREFEQYF. The rearrangement uses TRBV5-4 and TRBJ2-7; 9 bases match TRBD1. V gave up 2 bases and J gave up 6 bases; unmatched junction bases: 6. The CDR3 covers 14 residues. Looked up from germline, CDR1 is SGHNT and CDR2 is YYREEE (reference sequence).

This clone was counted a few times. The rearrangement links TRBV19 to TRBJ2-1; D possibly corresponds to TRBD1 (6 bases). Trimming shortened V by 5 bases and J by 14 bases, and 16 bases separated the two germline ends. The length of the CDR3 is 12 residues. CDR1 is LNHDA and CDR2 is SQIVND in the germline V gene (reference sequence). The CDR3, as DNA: TGTGCCAGTAGTTTTATTGGGGGCGATGAGTTCTTC. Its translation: CASSFIGGDEFF.

For the CDR3, the DNA is TGTGCCAGTAGTAGGGCGGGAGGGGGTGGCGAGCAGTACTTC. This gives the protein CASSRAGGGGEQYF. The chain joins TRBV19 to TRBJ2-7; 9 bases fit TRBD2. CDR3 length: 14 amino acids. V shed 4 bases and J 6 bases; nucleotides not matched to a gene: 7. Germline assignment: CDR1 LNHDA and CDR2 SQIVND (reference sequence).

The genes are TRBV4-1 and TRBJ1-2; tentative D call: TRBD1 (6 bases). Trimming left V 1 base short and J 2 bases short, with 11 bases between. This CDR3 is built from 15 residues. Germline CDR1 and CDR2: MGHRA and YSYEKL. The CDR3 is CASSQGNRENYGYTF. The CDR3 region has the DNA TGCGCCAGCAGCCAAGGGAACAGGGAAAACTATGGCTACACCTTC.